The 4 T cell receptor beta chains given below trace back to one sample, sequenced in a study of blood T cells in healthy people across ages. PCR was performed a second time for roughly 7 to 12 cycles using a sample-barcoded 5' primer and a J-beta primer mix. MiXCR, run by TCRdb on the 5' RACE reads, gives a single entry per CDR3 protein. Found here are fewer than 800,000 distinct CDR3 sequences, 21% of them singletons; the top ten hold 3.5% to 4%. The sample was blood. The receptors here all came from a man between 65 and 85 years old in good health.

The genes are TRBV29-1 and TRBJ1-1, with D hard to call. CDR1 SQVTM and CDR2 ANQGSEA come from the germline V gene. This CDR3 spans 13 amino acids. The germline V and J ends were trimmed by 0 bases and 1 base, with 6 bases remaining between them. The CDR3 DNA sequence: TGCAGCGTTGAAGATTGGGGGAACACTGAAGCTTTCTTT. Its protein is CSVEDWGNTEAFF.

The CDR3: CASSLEAREETQYF. CDR3 DNA: TGTGCCAGCAGCTTGGAGGCCAGGGAAGAGACCCAGTACTTC. V gene TRBV7-9 combines with J gene TRBJ2-5; tentatively, D is TRBD1 or TRBD2 (5 bases each). Trimming pared 3 bases from V and 3 bases from J, leaving 11 bases between. Per the germline V gene, CDR1 is SEHNR and CDR2 is FQNEAQ (reference sequence). CDR3 length: 14 residues.

This clonotype was recorded a few times. The chain links TRBV10-3 to TRBJ2-5; D unresolved. Germline CDR1 ENHRY, CDR2 SYGVKD. CDR3 length: 12 residues. V was cut by 3 bases and J by 3 bases, with 5 bases left in between. Written as DNA, the CDR3 is TGTGCCATCAGTGAAGTGGAAGAGACCCAGTACTTC. Translation gives CAISEVEETQYF.

This clonotype occurred a few times. The junction departs from germline at one end; a sequencing error may be responsible. The V call is TRBV2, the J call TRBJ2-5, with 8 bases fitting TRBD2. The CDR3 loop spans 13 amino acids. Looked up from germline, CDR1 is SNHLY and CDR2 is FYNNEI. CDR3: CASSELPGLDPFF. The CDR3 DNA is TGTGCCAGCAGTGAACTTCCGGGACTAGACCCGTTCTTC.